Following are 28 T cell receptor beta chains from one sample sequenced in a study of T cell responses to AZD1222 COVID-19 vaccine. Profiled with immunoSEQ multiplex PCR; TCRdb holds only in-frame clones, not every one. The sample comprises 95,000 to 130,000 clones, 85% to 90% of which are singletons, and about a tenth rests with the top ten. The sequences come from peripheral blood, collected on day 0 of AZD1222 vaccination. The source of these receptors is an adult in good health.

The V and J genes are TRBV5-6 and TRBJ1-1; D not certain. Per the germline V gene, CDR1 is SGHDT and CDR2 is YYEEEE. There are 19 residues in the CDR3. The V gene lost 1 base and the J gene lost 1 base, with 23 bases spanning the gap. CDR3 sequence (DNA): TGTGCCAGCAGCTTGAACAGATGGGAACTCGAAGCCCCGAACACTGAAGCTTTCTTT. It yields the protein CASSLNRWELEAPNTEAFF.

The rearrangement joins TRBV28 to TRBJ1-6, with D possibly TRBD1 on 5 matching bases. The CDR3 is made up of 14 amino acids. Trimming cost V 6 bases and J 9 bases, with 15 bases left between them. Germline V CDR1 and CDR2: MDHEN, SYDVKM. As DNA, the CDR3 is TGTGCCAGCAGGGCCGGGGCCCAGCCTTCACCCCTCCACTTT. This codes for CASRAGAQPSPLHF.

This rearrangement joins TRBV5-1 to TRBJ2-3; D is undetermined. V lost 0 bases and J lost 4, with 6 bases in between. CDR1 and CDR2 from the germline V gene are SGHRS and YFSETQ. The CDR3 extends over 13 amino acids. CDR3 amino acids: CASSLGRADTQYF. In nucleotides, the CDR3 is TGCGCCAGCAGCTTGGGTCGGGCAGATACGCAGTATTTT.

This sequence joins TRBV28 and TRBJ2-7; the D gene is possibly TRBD2 (5 bases). Trimming removed 4 bases from V and 2 bases from J, with 12 bases in between. CDR3 length: 14 amino acids. Germline V gives CDR1 MDHEN, CDR2 SYDVKM. Here the CDR3 DNA reads TGTGCCAGCAGTTCCCGGACTGGCACCTACGAGCAGTACTTC. As protein: CASSSRTGTYEQYF.

This rearrangement joins TRBV4-1 to TRBJ1-1; the D is unclear. V lost 4 bases and J lost 7, with 10 bases in between. The CDR3 spans 12 residues. The germline V gene encodes CDR1 MGHRA and CDR2 YSYEKL. The CDR3 region is CASSPTGREAFF. CDR3 nucleotides: TGCGCCAGCAGCCCGACCGGACGTGAAGCTTTCTTT.

The rearrangement links TRBV9 to TRBJ1-2; tentatively, D is TRBD1 (6 bases). The length of the CDR3 is 15 residues. Germline V lookup: CDR1 SGDLS, CDR2 YYNGEE. V lost 4 bases and J 7 bases, leaving 20 bases between the germline ends. The CDR3 sequence is CASSLAPLQGPGYTF. As DNA, the CDR3 is TGTGCCAGCAGCCTAGCCCCATTACAGGGACCTGGCTACACCTTC.

The chain is built from TRBV12-5 and TRBJ2-7; perhaps TRBD2 as D (5 bases). The CDR3 covers 15 residues. CDR1 and CDR2 (germline): LGHNT, FRNRAP. With 3 bases removed from V and 6 bases from J, the gap between germline ends came to 18 bases. The CDR3 nucleotides are TGTGCTAGTGGTTTACCAAACACAGCCCGGGGCGAGCAGTACTTC. Its translation: CASGLPNTARGEQYF.

V is TRBV15 and J is TRBJ2-5; either TRBD1 or TRBD2 may supply D (5 bases each). CDR3 size: 16 residues. Trimming left V 5 bases short and J 1 base short, with 17 bases between. Germline V CDR1 and CDR2: LNHNV, YYDKDF (reference sequence). In nucleotides, the CDR3 is TGTGCCACCAGCCAAAGCCCTTGGGGGACCCAAGAGACCCAGTACTTC. Residues: CATSQSPWGTQETQYF.

This clone was seen just once. The chain links TRBV7-8 to TRBJ2-7, with D tentatively TRBD1 (5 bases). V was clipped by 1 base and J by 1 base, with 11 bases between them. This CDR3 is built from 15 residues. Germline V lookup: CDR1 SGHVS, CDR2 FQNEAQ. For the CDR3, the DNA is TGTGCCAGCAGCTTAGAGGGAAGGGGTTCCTACGAGCAGTACTTC. It is translated as CASSLEGRGSYEQYF.

J is TRBJ1-1 and V is TRBV11-2; 10 nucleotides match TRBD1. V was clipped by 1 base and J by 5 bases; unmatched bases: 4. Germline V gives CDR1 SGHAT, CDR2 FQNNGV. This CDR3 is built from 15 residues. DNA of the CDR3: TGTGCCAGCAGCTTAGGGACAGGGGGACAGACTGAAGCTTTCTTT. Translation gives CASSLGTGGQTEAFF.

The V gene is TRBV19, the J gene TRBJ2-7; no clear D. Germline V gene lookup returns CDR1 LNHDA and CDR2 SQIVND (reference sequence). This CDR3 has 11 amino acids. The germline V and J ends were trimmed by 5 bases and 2 bases, with 4 bases remaining between them. The CDR3: CASSSTYEQYF. The DNA for the CDR3 is TGTGCCAGTAGTTCTACCTACGAGCAGTACTTC.

CDR3 coding DNA: TGTGCCAGCAGCCAAGTGATAACGGGGAGGACTGAAGCTTTCTTT. Protein product: CASSQVITGRTEAFF. The chain combines TRBV4-2 with TRBJ1-1; unclear D gene. CDR3 length equals 15 residues. V lost 1 base, J lost 5 bases, and 14 bases lay in between. CDR1 and CDR2 (germline): LGHNA, YNFKEQ.

This sequence joins TRBV9 and TRBJ2-3, with TRBD2 as a possible D gene (5 bases). This CDR3 contains 15 residues. Between the trimmed V and J ends, which lost 4 bases and 7 bases, there was a span of 19 bases. Per germline, CDR1 SGDLS and CDR2 YYNGEE. DNA for the CDR3: TGTGCCAGCAGCCAACCCCCCGGGAACCCAAATACGCAGTATTTT. Translated, it gives CASSQPPGNPNTQYF. Variable domain in full (rest from reference TRBV9 and TRBJ2-3): DSGVTQTPKHLITATGQRVTLRCSPRSGDLSVYWYQQSLDQGLQFLIQYYNGEERAKGNILERFSAQQFPDLHSELNLSSLELGDSALYFCASSQPPGNPNTQYFGPGTRLTVL.

CDR3 DNA: TGTGCCAGCAGCCAAAGGGGTCCCCAGGGAGCTTTCTTT. Translation: CASSQRGPQGAFF. V usage is TRBV6-2 or TRBV6-3 and J usage is TRBJ1-1; D perhaps matches TRBD1 (5 bases). CDR3 length: 13 amino acids. CDR1 is MNHEY, CDR2 SVGEGT, per germline. V was cut by 6 bases and J by 10 bases, with 18 bases left in between.

The rearrangement uses TRBV3-1 (or the pseudogene TRBV3-2) and TRBJ2-7; D is unresolved. Germline values: CDR1 LGHDT, CDR2 YNNKEL (reference sequence). The germline V and J ends were trimmed by 2 bases and 0 bases, with 8 bases remaining between them. This CDR3 has 14 amino acids. Here the CDR3 reads CASSQLHSSYEQYF. DNA of the CDR3: TGTGCCAGCAGCCAATTACACAGCTCCTACGAGCAGTACTTC.

This chain joins TRBV19 and TRBJ2-1, with 8 bases lining up with TRBD1. J gave up 7 bases and V 3 bases, and 20 bases lay outside the gene matches. This CDR3 contains 19 residues. The germline gives CDR1 LNHDA, CDR2 SQIVND (reference sequence). The CDR3 sequence is CASSMVGRGRVNMGNEQFF. In DNA form, the CDR3 reads TGTGCCAGTAGTATGGTCGGCAGGGGGCGGGTCAATATGGGGAATGAGCAGTTCTTC.

In this sample, this clone turned up a few times. The same CDR3 can be traced to other DNA sequences in this sample. This chain's CDR3 is CASSQDRGDATNEKLFF. The CDR3 bases are TGTGCCAGCAGCCAAGATCGTGGGGATGCAACTAATGAAAAACTGTTTTTT. The rearrangement uses TRBV3-1 (or the pseudogene TRBV3-2) and TRBJ1-4; no reliable D call. This CDR3 spans 17 amino acids. The V and J ends lost 0 bases and 0 bases respectively, with 11 bases between them. CDR1 is LGHDT and CDR2 is YNNKEL in the germline V gene (reference sequence).

The count of this clone is one. V and J are TRBV6-5 and TRBJ2-7, with TRBD1 identical over 11 bases. After removal of 5 bases from V and 7 bases from J, the junction contained 4 bases not matched to a gene. Germline V gene lookup returns CDR1 MNHEY and CDR2 SVGAGI. The CDR3 consists of 13 residues. DNA for the CDR3: TGTGCCAGCAGTCAAAGGGACAGGGGGGAGCAGTACTTC. Protein product: CASSQRDRGEQYF.

CDR3 sequence (DNA): TGTGCCAGCAGTGACCCAGGGCAGCCGAACACTGAAGCTTTCTTT. Translating gives CASSDPGQPNTEAFF. J is TRBJ1-1 and V is TRBV6-1; maybe TRBD1 (5 bases). The germline gives CDR1 MNHNS, CDR2 SASEGT. Deletions cut 3 bases from V and 1 base from J, with 12 bases between. The length of the CDR3 is 15 residues.

This chain connects TRBV11-3 to TRBJ1-3; D call uncertain. V gave up 4 bases and J gave up 4 bases, with 5 bases separating them. Germline CDR1 reads SGHNT; CDR2 reads YENEEA. There are 12 residues in the CDR3. CDR3 nucleotides: TGTGCCAGCAGCTCAGGAGGAAACACCATATATTTT. Protein: CASSSGGNTIYF.

This chain connects TRBV9 to TRBJ2-1, with D uncertain. Trimming removed 4 bases at V and 9 bases at J, with 11 bases between. CDR1 is SGDLS and CDR2 is YYNGEE in the germline V gene. CDR3 length: 12 residues. CDR3 sequence (DNA): TGTGCCAGCAGCCACCGGCGTGGTGAGCAGTTCTTC. Translated, it gives CASSHRRGEQFF.

The CDR3 nucleotides read TGTGCCAGCAGTTACTCGGGCCAGGGAATTACCTACGAGCAGTACTTC. Its protein is CASSYSGQGITYEQYF. The chain combines TRBV6-5 with TRBJ2-7; tentatively, D is TRBD1 (5 bases). The germline V gene encodes CDR1 MNHEY and CDR2 SVGAGI. The CDR3 loop spans 16 amino acids. Trimming left V 0 bases short and J 2 bases short, with 14 bases between.

The chain recombines TRBV5-5 with TRBJ1-4; a possible D gene is TRBD1 (5 bases). Trimming stripped 4 bases from V and 0 bases from J, with 13 bases between. CDR3 size: 16 residues. Per the germline V gene, CDR1 is SGHKS and CDR2 is YYEKEE (reference sequence). CDR3 sequence (DNA): TGTGCCAGCAGCCGGGGGTGGGGAACAACTAATGAAAAACTGTTTTTT. Residues: CASSRGWGTTNEKLFF.

This chain links TRBV6-5 with TRBJ1-1; a possible D gene is TRBD1 (5 bases). With 1 base removed from V and 0 bases from J, the gap between germline ends came to 9 bases. The CDR3 totals 15 residues. CDR1 is MNHEY, CDR2 SVGAGI, per germline. CDR3 coding DNA: TGTGCCAGCAGTTACTGGGCAGGGCTGAACACTGAAGCTTTCTTT. This sequence encodes CASSYWAGLNTEAFF.

The chain joins TRBV6-5 to TRBJ2-5, with D possibly TRBD2 on 7 matching bases. Germline V gene sequence: CDR1 MNHEY, CDR2 SVGAGI. Trimming left V 6 bases short and J 0 bases short, with 8 bases between. This CDR3 is 13 amino acids long. The CDR3: CASRGGHQETQYF. The DNA for the CDR3 is TGTGCCAGCAGGGGGGGGCACCAAGAGACCCAGTACTTC.

The CDR3 nucleotides are TGTGCCAACCCAAGAGGACAGGGAGTTGCTGGAAACACCATATATTTT. Protein: CANPRGQGVAGNTIYF. The V call is TRBV21-1, the J call TRBJ1-3; TRBD1 was called by the table and not checked on the DNA. TRBV21-1 is assigned pseudogene status. CDR3 length: 16 amino acids.

The V call is TRBV28, the J call TRBJ2-7; 11 bases are a match to TRBD2. Germline assignment: CDR1 MDHEN and CDR2 SYDVKM. V lost 5 bases to trimming and J lost 6 bases; unmatched junction nucleotides: 9. This CDR3 has 15 residues. The CDR3 DNA sequence: TGTGCCAGCAGTCAACGGACTAGCGGGTCCATCGAGCAGTACTTC. This gives the protein CASSQRTSGSIEQYF.

The J gene is TRBJ2-7, the V gene TRBV27; 9 positions match TRBD1. This CDR3 is 14 amino acids long. V dropped 5 bases and J dropped 2; count of bases not matched to a gene: 4. The germline V gene has CDR1 MNHEY and CDR2 SMNVEV (reference sequence). The DNA of the CDR3 is TGTGCCAGCAGTCCCTGGACAGGGGCCTACGAGCAGTACTTC. This gives the protein CASSPWTGAYEQYF.